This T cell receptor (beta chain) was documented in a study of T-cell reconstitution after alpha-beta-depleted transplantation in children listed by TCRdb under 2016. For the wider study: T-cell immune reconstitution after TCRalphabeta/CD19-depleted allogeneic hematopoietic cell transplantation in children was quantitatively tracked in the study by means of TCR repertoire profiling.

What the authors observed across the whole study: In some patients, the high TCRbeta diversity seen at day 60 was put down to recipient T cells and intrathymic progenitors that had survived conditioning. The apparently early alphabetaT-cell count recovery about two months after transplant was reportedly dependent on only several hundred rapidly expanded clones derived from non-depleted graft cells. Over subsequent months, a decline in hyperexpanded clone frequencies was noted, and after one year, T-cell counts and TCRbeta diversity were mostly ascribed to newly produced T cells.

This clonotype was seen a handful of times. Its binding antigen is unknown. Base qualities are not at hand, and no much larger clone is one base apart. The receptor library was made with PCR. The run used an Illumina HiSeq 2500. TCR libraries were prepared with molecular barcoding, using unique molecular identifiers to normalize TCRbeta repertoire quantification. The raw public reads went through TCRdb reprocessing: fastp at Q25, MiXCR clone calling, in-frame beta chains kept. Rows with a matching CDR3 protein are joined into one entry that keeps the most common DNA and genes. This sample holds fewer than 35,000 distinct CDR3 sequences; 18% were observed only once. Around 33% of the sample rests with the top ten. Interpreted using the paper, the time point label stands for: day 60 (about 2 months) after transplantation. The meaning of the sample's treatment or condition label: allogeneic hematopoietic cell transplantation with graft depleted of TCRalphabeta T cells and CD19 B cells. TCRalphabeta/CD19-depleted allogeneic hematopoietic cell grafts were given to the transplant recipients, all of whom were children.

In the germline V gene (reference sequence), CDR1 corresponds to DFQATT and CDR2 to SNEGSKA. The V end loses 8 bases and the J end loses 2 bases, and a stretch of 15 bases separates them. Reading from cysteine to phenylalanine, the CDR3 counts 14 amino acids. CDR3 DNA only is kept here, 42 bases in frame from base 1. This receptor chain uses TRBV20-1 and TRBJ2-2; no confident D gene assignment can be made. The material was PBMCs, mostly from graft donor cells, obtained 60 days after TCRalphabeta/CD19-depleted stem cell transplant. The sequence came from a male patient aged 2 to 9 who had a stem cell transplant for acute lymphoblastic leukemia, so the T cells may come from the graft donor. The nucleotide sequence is TGCAGTTCAACCTACCGGGTCAACACCGGGGAGCTGTTTTTT. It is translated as CSSTYRVNTGELFF.